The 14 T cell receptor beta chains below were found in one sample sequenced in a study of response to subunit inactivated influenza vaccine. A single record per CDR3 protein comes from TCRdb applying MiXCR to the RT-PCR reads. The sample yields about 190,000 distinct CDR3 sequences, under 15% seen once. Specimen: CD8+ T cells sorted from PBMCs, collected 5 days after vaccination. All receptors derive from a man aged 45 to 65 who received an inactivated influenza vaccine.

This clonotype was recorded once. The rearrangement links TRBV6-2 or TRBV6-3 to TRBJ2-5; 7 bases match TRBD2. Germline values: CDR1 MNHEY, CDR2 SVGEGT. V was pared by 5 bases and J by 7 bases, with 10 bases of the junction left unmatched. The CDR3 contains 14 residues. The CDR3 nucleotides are TGTGCCAGCAGTGCGGGGGACCTGAGGGGGACCCAGTACTTC. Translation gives CASSAGDLRGTQYF.

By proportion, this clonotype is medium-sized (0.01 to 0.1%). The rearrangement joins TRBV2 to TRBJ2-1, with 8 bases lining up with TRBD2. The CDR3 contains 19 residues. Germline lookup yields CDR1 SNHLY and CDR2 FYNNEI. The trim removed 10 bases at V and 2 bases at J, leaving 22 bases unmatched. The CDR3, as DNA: TGTGCCATCTGTTTCGGGCCTGTCGGCGGGAGGATACCCTACAATGAGCAGTTCTTC. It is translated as CAICFGPVGGRIPYNEQFF.

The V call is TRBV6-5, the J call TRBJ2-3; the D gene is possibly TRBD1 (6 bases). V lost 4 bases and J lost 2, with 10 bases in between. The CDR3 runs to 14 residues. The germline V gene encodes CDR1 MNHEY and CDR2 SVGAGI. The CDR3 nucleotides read TGTGCCAGCAGTTCCTGGACAGCCACAGATACGCAGTATTTT. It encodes CASSSWTATDTQYF.

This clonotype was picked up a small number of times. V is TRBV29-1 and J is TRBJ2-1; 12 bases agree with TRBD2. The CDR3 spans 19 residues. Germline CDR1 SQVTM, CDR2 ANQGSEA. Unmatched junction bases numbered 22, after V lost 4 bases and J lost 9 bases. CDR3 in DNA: TGCAGCGTTGGCCTCCCAGGACTAGCGGGAACCAAGAGGGGGAGTGAGCAGTTCTTC. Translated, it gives CSVGLPGLAGTKRGSEQFF.

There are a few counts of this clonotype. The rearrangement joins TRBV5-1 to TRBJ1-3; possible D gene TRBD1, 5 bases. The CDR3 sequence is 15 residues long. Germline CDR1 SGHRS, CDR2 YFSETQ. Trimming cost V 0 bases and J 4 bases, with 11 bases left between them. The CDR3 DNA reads TGCGCCAGCAGCTTGGTCGGGGGACCCGGAAACACCATATATTTT. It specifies CASSLVGGPGNTIYF.

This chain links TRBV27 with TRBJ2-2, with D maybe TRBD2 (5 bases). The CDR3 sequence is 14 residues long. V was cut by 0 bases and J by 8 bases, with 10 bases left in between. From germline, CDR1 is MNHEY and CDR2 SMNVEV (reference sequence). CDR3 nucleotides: TGTGCCAGCAGTTTATCCTTCTCGGGAGGGGAGCTGTTTTTT. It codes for CASSLSFSGGELFF.

The CDR3 DNA sequence: TGTGCCAGTGAACAGGGAGAAAGTAGCAATCAGCCCCAGCATTTT. Amino acids: CASEQGESSNQPQHF. This chain joins TRBV28 and TRBJ1-5; D perhaps matches TRBD1 (6 bases). Trimming stripped 9 bases from V and 0 bases from J, with 15 bases between. The germline CDR1 and CDR2 sequences are MDHEN and SYDVKM. The CDR3 covers 15 residues.

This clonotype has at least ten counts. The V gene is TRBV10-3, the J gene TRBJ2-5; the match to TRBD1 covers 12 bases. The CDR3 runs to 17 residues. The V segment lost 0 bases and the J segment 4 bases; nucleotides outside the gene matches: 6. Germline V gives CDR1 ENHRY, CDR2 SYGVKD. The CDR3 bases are TGTGCCATCAGTGAGTCGGGACAGGGGGCTCTAGGAGAGACCCAGTACTTC. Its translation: CAISESGQGALGETQYF.

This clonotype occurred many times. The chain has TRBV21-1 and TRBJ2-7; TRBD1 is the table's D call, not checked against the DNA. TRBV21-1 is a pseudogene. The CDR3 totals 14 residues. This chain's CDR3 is CASSKVERVHEQYF. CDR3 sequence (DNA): TGTGCCAGCAGCAAGGTGGAGAGGGTTCACGAGCAGTACTTC.

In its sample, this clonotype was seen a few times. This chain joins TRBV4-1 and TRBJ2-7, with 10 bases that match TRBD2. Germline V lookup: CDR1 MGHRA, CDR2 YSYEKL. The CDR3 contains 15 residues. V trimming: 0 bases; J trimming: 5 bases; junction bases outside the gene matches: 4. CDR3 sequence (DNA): TGCGCCAGCAGCCAAGACGGACTAGCGGTCGACGAGCAGTACTTC. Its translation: CASSQDGLAVDEQYF.

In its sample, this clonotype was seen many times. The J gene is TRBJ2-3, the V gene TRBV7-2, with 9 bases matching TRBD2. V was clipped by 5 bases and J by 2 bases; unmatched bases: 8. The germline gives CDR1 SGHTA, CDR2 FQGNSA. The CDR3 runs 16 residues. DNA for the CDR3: TGTGCCAGCAGCCAAATAGCGGGAGAAATCACAGATACGCAGTATTTT. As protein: CASSQIAGEITDTQYF.

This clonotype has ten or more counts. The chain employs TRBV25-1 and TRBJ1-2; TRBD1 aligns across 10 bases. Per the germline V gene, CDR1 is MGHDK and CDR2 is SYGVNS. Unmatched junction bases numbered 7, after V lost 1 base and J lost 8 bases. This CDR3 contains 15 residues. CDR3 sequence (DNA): TGTGCCAGCAGTGAATTCGGACAGGGGGTGTGGGGCTACACCTTC. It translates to CASSEFGQGVWGYTF.

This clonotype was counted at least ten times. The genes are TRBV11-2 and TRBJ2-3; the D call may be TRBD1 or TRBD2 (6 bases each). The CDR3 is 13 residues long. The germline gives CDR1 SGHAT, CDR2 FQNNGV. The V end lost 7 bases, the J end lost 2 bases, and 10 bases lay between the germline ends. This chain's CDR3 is CASTPGATDTQYF. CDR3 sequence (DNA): TGTGCCAGCACCCCGGGGGCCACAGATACGCAGTATTTT.

The CDR3 region is CASSRQGNEQFF. Written as DNA, the CDR3 is TGTGCCAGCAGCCGACAGGGTAATGAGCAGTTCTTC. The chain uses TRBV7-9 and TRBJ2-1; TRBD1 matches at 7 bases. J was trimmed by 7 bases and V by 5 bases; bases with no gene match: 2. Germline-derived CDR1 and CDR2 are SEHNR and FQNEAQ (reference sequence). The CDR3 contains 12 residues.